Listed here are 30 T cell receptor beta chains from one sample, sequenced in a study of T cells in localized non-small cell lung cancer. TCRdb keeps only in-frame clones here, not all; method: immunoSEQ multiplex PCR. Seen here are approximately 35,000 clones, approximately 90% observed once, and the top ten hold approximately 5%. Material: PBMCs, obtained before any cancer treatment. These TCRs come from a man aged 40 to 75 with stage II lung adenocarcinoma.

The chain carries TRBV9 and TRBJ1-3; possible D gene TRBD1, 5 bases. The germline V and J ends were trimmed by 4 bases and 0 bases, with 14 bases remaining between them. Germline V gives CDR1 SGDLS, CDR2 YYNGEE. This CDR3 comprises 16 residues. CDR3 in amino acids: CASSPGAASSGNTIYF. In DNA, the CDR3 is TGTGCCAGCAGCCCTGGGGCAGCCTCCTCTGGAAACACCATATATTTT.

The chain uses TRBV5-1 and TRBJ2-5; D may be TRBD1 or TRBD2 (6 bases each). Germline CDR1 reads SGHRS; CDR2 reads YFSETQ. Trimming took off 4 bases at V and 4 bases at J, with 17 bases between the two ends. This CDR3 region has 15 residues. The CDR3: CASSGGGGNGETQYF. CDR3 nucleotides: TGCGCCAGCAGCGGAGGAGGGGGAAACGGAGAGACCCAGTACTTC.

The CDR3 coding sequence is TGCGCCAGCAGCTTGGCTTTTGGCAGGGGGCCCGGGAACACTGAAGCTTTCTTT. As protein: CASSLAFGRGPGNTEAFF. The V gene is TRBV5-1, the J gene TRBJ1-1, with 8 bases aligning to TRBD1. Germline V lookup: CDR1 SGHRS, CDR2 YFSETQ. V lost 0 bases and J lost 1; bases outside the gene matches: 11. The CDR3 covers 18 residues.

This rearrangement joins TRBV6-5 to TRBJ2-1; a possible D gene is TRBD1 (6 bases). V was shortened by 6 bases and J by 6 bases, with 18 bases between the two germline ends. CDR1 and CDR2 from the germline V gene are MNHEY and SVGAGI. This CDR3 has 15 residues. CDR3 DNA: TGTGCCAGCAGCCAGGGGTCAGGTCGTCGCAATGAGCAGTTCTTC. Translating gives CASSQGSGRRNEQFF.

The chain is built from TRBV5-1 and TRBJ1-1; D ambiguous. The V gene lost 4 bases and the J gene lost 0 bases, with 10 bases spanning the gap. Germline V gene lookup returns CDR1 SGHRS and CDR2 YFSETQ. The CDR3 totals 14 residues. The CDR3 loop reads CASSPLDLNTEAFF. The CDR3 nucleotides are TGCGCCAGCAGCCCCTTGGACTTGAACACTGAAGCTTTCTTT.

This rearrangement joins TRBV29-1 to TRBJ1-2; no firm D call. CDR1 SQVTM and CDR2 ANQGSEA come from the germline V gene. V was trimmed by 6 bases and J by 7 bases, leaving 9 bases between them. The CDR3 spans 10 residues. The DNA of the CDR3 is TGCAGCGTGGACCATGGTGGCTACACCTTC. This gives the protein CSVDHGGYTF. The variable domain in full, completed from reference TRBV29-1 and TRBJ1-2, reads SAVISQKPSRDICQRGTSLTIQCQVDSQVTMMFWYRQQPGQSLTLIATANQGSEATYESGFVIDKFPISRPNLTFSTLTVSNMSPEDSSIYLCSVDHGGYTFGSGTRLTVV.

The gene calls are TRBV27 and TRBJ2-3; 10 nucleotides line up with TRBD1. Trimming took 8 bases from V and 3 from J; bases not matched to a gene: 8. This CDR3 is 15 amino acids long. Germline V gene lookup returns CDR1 MNHEY and CDR2 SMNVEV (reference sequence). In nucleotides, the CDR3 is TGTGCCAGCGGTGCCCTGGGACAGGGGACAGATACGCAGTATTTT. Its translation: CASGALGQGTDTQYF.

A few counts support this clone. The chain links TRBV7-2 to TRBJ1-1; 9 bases are a match to TRBD1. CDR1 is SGHTA, CDR2 FQGNSA, per germline. The CDR3 spans 18 residues. V lost 5 bases and J lost 0; bases outside the gene matches: 13. For the CDR3, the DNA is TGTGCCAGCAGCGTCCGAGCCGGGACAGGGAATTTGAACACTGAAGCTTTCTTT. Amino acid sequence: CASSVRAGTGNLNTEAFF.

This clone appeared once. V gene TRBV11-2 combines with J gene TRBJ2-2; TRBD2 is a possible D gene (5 bases). The length of the CDR3 is 13 residues. Germline V CDR1 and CDR2: SGHAT, FQNNGV. V gave up 9 bases and J gave up 6 bases, with 14 bases separating them. The DNA of the CDR3 is TGTGCCAGTAGCCATATCGGGGCCGGGGAGCTGTTTTTT. It is translated as CASSHIGAGELFF. Looking up the rest from reference TRBV11-2 and TRBJ2-2 gives the full variable domain: EAGVAQSPRYKIIEKRQSVAFWCNPISGHATLYWYQQILGQGPKLLIQFQNNGVVDDSQLPKDRFSAERLKGVDSTLKIQPAKLEDSAVYLCASSHIGAGELFFGEGSRLTVL.

The chain employs TRBV11-3 and TRBJ2-2; either TRBD1 or TRBD2 may fit D (5 bases each). Germline V gene data show CDR1 as SGHNT and CDR2 as YENEEA. This CDR3 has 15 amino acids. V was trimmed by 6 bases and J by 4 bases, leaving 15 bases between them. CDR3 DNA: TGTGCCAGCAGTTTCAGCGGTGGGGCCACCGGGGAGCTGTTTTTT. The encoded protein is CASSFSGGATGELFF.

This clone was seen only once. The chain has TRBV12-5 and TRBJ2-1, with no clear D. CDR1 LGHNT and CDR2 FRNRAP come from the germline V gene. V gave up 1 base and J gave up 8 bases, with 3 bases separating them. The CDR3 is 11 residues long. CDR3 sequence: CASGLEDEQFF. Here the CDR3 DNA reads TGTGCTAGTGGTTTGGAGGATGAGCAGTTCTTC.

The chain has TRBV27 and TRBJ1-5, with TRBD1 identical over 7 bases. This CDR3 contains 18 residues. J lost 1 base, V lost 4 bases, and 13 bases had no gene match. CDR1 is MNHEY, CDR2 SMNVEV, per germline (reference sequence). Here the CDR3 reads CASSSRRGPNWSNQPQHF. In DNA form, the CDR3 reads TGTGCCAGCAGTTCCCGAAGGGGGCCGAATTGGAGCAATCAGCCCCAGCATTTT.

The rearrangement links TRBV9 to TRBJ2-7; D unresolved. The germline V gene has CDR1 SGDLS and CDR2 YYNGEE. Trimming took off 0 bases at V and 3 bases at J, with 7 bases between the two ends. This CDR3 is 13 amino acids long. The CDR3 DNA is TGTGCCAGCAGCGTAGATGGCAACTACGAGCAGTACTTC. It yields the protein CASSVDGNYEQYF.

The rearrangement uses TRBV28 and TRBJ1-1, with D tentatively TRBD1 (5 bases). This CDR3 region has 17 residues. Germline-derived CDR1 and CDR2 are MDHEN and SYDVKM. V dropped 6 bases and J dropped 1 base, with 21 bases sitting between them. CDR3 coding DNA: TGTGCCAGCAGCCTCCGACCCGGGGGATTGGGGAACACTGAAGCTTTCTTT. It encodes CASSLRPGGLGNTEAFF.

The V call is TRBV10-2, the J call TRBJ2-3; tentatively, D is TRBD2 (6 bases). The germline V gene encodes CDR1 WSHSY and CDR2 SAAADI. Trimming pared 2 bases from V and 12 bases from J, leaving 18 bases between. The CDR3 totals 14 residues. The CDR3 loop is CASSEEVSGLAQYF. The CDR3 DNA reads as TGCGCCAGCAGTGAGGAGGTGAGCGGGCTCGCACAGTATTTT.

This clone was seen a handful of times. V and J are TRBV2 and TRBJ1-1, with TRBD1 matching 7 bases. With V trimmed by 7 bases and J by 2 bases, 7 bases remained unmatched. The V gene's germline CDR1 is SNHLY and CDR2 FYNNEI. This CDR3 has 14 amino acids. DNA for the CDR3: TGTGCCAGCAATCCGGGACAGCACAACACTGAAGCTTTCTTT. Translated: CASNPGQHNTEAFF.

The gene calls are TRBV29-1 and TRBJ2-7; the D is unclear. CDR1 is SQVTM and CDR2 is ANQGSEA in the germline V gene. The CDR3 is made up of 11 amino acids. The V and J ends lost 5 bases and 3 bases respectively, with 8 bases between them. CDR3 in DNA: TGCAGCGTTTTTGGGGTCTACGAGCAGTACTTC. The encoded protein is CSVFGVYEQYF.

V and J are TRBV27 and TRBJ1-5; no clear D. The germline V gene has CDR1 MNHEY and CDR2 SMNVEV (reference sequence). This CDR3 comprises 13 residues. The V end was cut by 7 bases, the J end by 1 base, with 8 bases between. Written as DNA, the CDR3 is TGTGCCAGCACACCCCCAAGCAATCAGCCCCAGCATTTT. Protein sequence: CASTPPSNQPQHF.

V gene TRBV28 combines with J gene TRBJ2-7, with 12 bases that match TRBD2. V lost 8 bases to trimming and J lost 2 bases; unmatched junction nucleotides: 1. The CDR3 contains 13 residues. The germline CDR1 and CDR2 sequences are MDHEN and SYDVKM. The CDR3 spells CASGLAGPYEQYF. The DNA for the CDR3 is TGTGCCAGCGGACTAGCGGGACCCTACGAGCAGTACTTC.

The chain couples TRBV11-2 to TRBJ2-1; no clear D. V lost 1 base to trimming and J lost 2 bases, with 15 bases between them. CDR3 length: 17 residues. Germline V gives CDR1 SGHAT, CDR2 FQNNGV. CDR3 loop: CASSLASTDVAYNEQFF. CDR3 nucleotide sequence: TGTGCCAGCAGCTTAGCCTCCACGGATGTCGCCTACAATGAGCAGTTCTTC.

V usage is TRBV5-4 and J usage is TRBJ1-2; D gene unclear. CDR1 and CDR2 from the germline V gene are SGHNT and YYREEE (reference sequence). This CDR3 has 14 amino acids. Trimming pared 3 bases from V and 2 bases from J, leaving 11 bases between. The CDR3 sequence: CASSSRRRNYGYTF. CDR3 DNA sequence: TGTGCCAGCAGCTCAAGGCGACGGAACTATGGCTACACCTTC.

V gene TRBV11-3 combines with J gene TRBJ2-7, with a tentative D call TRBD2 (5 bases). The CDR3 totals 13 residues. V lost 1 base, J lost 5 bases, and 9 bases lay in between. Germline V CDR1 and CDR2: SGHNT, YENEEA. The CDR3 DNA is TGTGCCAGCAGCTTAGTTGGGAGCCACGAGCAGTACTTC. Translated, it gives CASSLVGSHEQYF.

The chain combines TRBV11-2 with TRBJ1-1; a weak D match, TRBD1 (5 bases). This CDR3 has 14 amino acids. V lost 5 bases and J 4 bases, leaving 14 bases between the germline ends. From germline, CDR1 is SGHAT and CDR2 FQNNGV. The CDR3 DNA follows: TGTGCCAGCAGCCCCTGGGGCTTAACCACTGAAGCTTTCTTT. Its protein is CASSPWGLTTEAFF.

The V call is TRBV28, the J call TRBJ2-7; perhaps TRBD1 as D (6 bases). Germline lookup yields CDR1 MDHEN and CDR2 SYDVKM. The CDR3 spans 13 residues. Trimming cost V 3 bases and J 10 bases, with 16 bases left between them. In DNA form, the CDR3 reads TGTGCCAGCAGTTTCGCGGACAGAGGATATCAGTACTTC. Its translation is CASSFADRGYQYF.

This sequence joins TRBV30 and TRBJ1-5; D unresolved. V was shortened by 0 bases and J by 3 bases, with 3 bases between the two germline ends. Germline loops: CDR1 GTSNPN, CDR2 SVGIG (reference sequence). This CDR3 is 12 amino acids long. CDR3 nucleotides: TGTGCCTGGAGTGTGGCCAATCAGCCCCAGCATTTT. This translates into CAWSVANQPQHF. Filled out from reference TRBV30 and TRBJ1-5, the complete variable domain reads SQTIHQWPATLVQPVGSPLSLECTVEGTSNPNLYWYRQAAGRGLQLLFYSVGIGQISSEVPQNLSASRPQDRQFILSSKKLLLSDSGFYLCAWSVANQPQHFGDGTRLSIL.

The J gene is TRBJ2-2, the V gene TRBV19; TRBD1 aligns across 8 bases. Germline CDR1 reads LNHDA; CDR2 reads SQIVND (reference sequence). Trimming cost V 5 bases and J 6 bases; bases outside gene matches: 2. The length of the CDR3 is 13 residues. The CDR3 sequence: CASSVTGAGELFF. CDR3 nucleotide sequence: TGTGCCAGTAGTGTGACAGGGGCCGGGGAGCTGTTTTTT.

V gene TRBV7-6 combines with J gene TRBJ2-3; D is uncertain. Germline values: CDR1 SGHVS, CDR2 FNYEAQ. V was clipped by 8 bases and J by 0 bases, with 21 bases between them. The CDR3 totals 17 residues. CDR3 region: CASGPVATYTSTDTQYF. CDR3 coding DNA: TGTGCCAGCGGACCGGTAGCTACCTATACTAGCACAGATACGCAGTATTTT. Together with reference TRBV7-6 and TRBJ2-3, the CDR3 gives the full variable domain: GAGVSQSPRYKVTKRGQDVALRCDPISGHVSLYWYRQALGQGPEFLTYFNYEAQQDKSGLPNDRFSAERPEGSISTLTIQRTEQRDSAMYRCASGPVATYTSTDTQYFGPGTRLTVL.

The rearrangement links TRBV7-2 to TRBJ2-3, with 9 bases aligning to TRBD2. Trimming cost V 0 bases and J 2 bases; bases outside gene matches: 6. The CDR3 consists of 17 residues. Germline CDR1 is SGHTA and CDR2 is FQGNSA. CDR3 sequence (DNA): TGTGCCAGCAGCTTAGCGGCTAGCGGGATTCTCACAGATACGCAGTATTTT. Protein: CASSLAASGILTDTQYF.

This chain links TRBV15 with TRBJ2-7, with 11 bases that match TRBD1. Germline lookup yields CDR1 LNHNV and CDR2 YYDKDF (reference sequence). V gave up 0 bases and J gave up 2 bases; unmatched junction bases: 3. CDR3 size: 16 residues. Written as DNA, the CDR3 is TGTGCCACCAGCAGAGAGACGGGACAGGGGGCCTACGAGCAGTACTTC. Its translation: CATSRETGQGAYEQYF.

This clone was recorded once. The rearrangement uses TRBV27 and TRBJ2-5; D might be TRBD1 or TRBD2, each matching 6 bases. The CDR3 length is 13 residues. Trimming removed 6 bases from V and 5 bases from J, with 13 bases in between. Germline CDR1 is MNHEY and CDR2 is SMNVEV (reference sequence). The CDR3 nucleotides read TGTGCCAGCAGCCGGGGGCGTGGGGAGACCCAGTACTTC. Translating it yields CASSRGRGETQYF.